The 31 T cell receptor beta chains reported below all come from one sample, sequenced in a study of blood T cell repertoires in COVID-19. Data came from immunoSEQ multiplex PCR; TCRdb stores just in-frame clones and leaves some out. The repertoire holds some 110,000 clones, with roughly 80% as singletons. Sequencing was done on a sample of peripheral blood. The receptors shown here come from a man aged 45-65 years with acute or convalescent COVID-19.

The V gene is TRBV5-1, the J gene TRBJ2-3; 10 positions agree with TRBD2. J gave up 2 bases and V 4 bases, and 4 bases lay outside the gene matches. The CDR3 has 15 amino acids. The V gene's germline CDR1 is SGHRS and CDR2 YFSETQ. The CDR3 DNA reads as TGCGCCAGCAGCCTAGCGGGGGACCTCACAGATACGCAGTATTTT. Residues: CASSLAGDLTDTQYF.

The chain is built from TRBV27 and TRBJ1-4; D may be TRBD1 (6 bases). Germline-derived CDR1 and CDR2 are MNHEY and SMNVEV (reference sequence). This CDR3 region has 16 residues. V was pared by 3 bases and J by 0 bases, with 11 bases between. The CDR3 loop is CASSFSQGTTNEKLFF. In nucleotides, the CDR3 is TGTGCCAGCAGTTTCTCCCAGGGGACAACTAATGAAAAACTGTTTTTT.

This clone was seen once. The V gene is TRBV19, the J gene TRBJ1-1, with D perhaps matching TRBD1 (6 bases). Germline CDR1 reads LNHDA; CDR2 reads SQIVND (reference sequence). V was clipped by 6 bases and J by 3 bases, with 14 bases between them. There are 14 residues in the CDR3. The CDR3 sequence: CASSPIRQDTEAFF. CDR3 coding DNA: TGTGCCAGTAGCCCGATAAGACAGGACACTGAAGCTTTCTTT.

A few counts support this clone. The CDR3 loop reads CASRTSRQASNSPLHF. In nucleotides, the CDR3 is TGTGCCAGCAGGACTTCCCGACAGGCTAGCAATTCACCCCTCCACTTT. J is TRBJ1-6 and V is TRBV2, with TRBD1 as a possible D gene (6 bases). Per the germline V gene, CDR1 is SNHLY and CDR2 is FYNNEI. CDR3 size: 16 residues. V was clipped by 6 bases and J by 7 bases, with 19 bases between them.

V and J are TRBV19 and TRBJ2-6, with a possible D match to TRBD2 (6 bases). The germline V gene encodes CDR1 LNHDA and CDR2 SQIVND (reference sequence). V lost 3 bases to trimming and J lost 8 bases, with 14 bases between them. The CDR3 runs to 15 residues. This CDR3 is CASSMGDSRPNVLTF. CDR3 bases: TGTGCCAGTAGTATGGGGGACTCCCGTCCCAACGTCCTGACTTTC.

The chain uses TRBV24-1 and TRBJ1-5; TRBD1 agrees at 10 bases. The V gene's germline CDR1 is KGHDR and CDR2 SFDVKD. There are 17 residues in the CDR3. J lost 10 bases, V lost 9 bases, and 20 bases had no gene match. CDR3 sequence reads: CATERTGGDPIQCPQHF. The CDR3 region has the DNA TGTGCCACCGAAAGGACAGGGGGTGACCCCATTCAGTGTCCCCAGCATTTT.

J is TRBJ2-2 and V is TRBV4-1; a possible D gene is TRBD2 (5 bases). This CDR3 region has 18 residues. V lost 1 base and J 5 bases, leaving 20 bases between the germline ends. In germline, CDR1 is MGHRA, CDR2 YSYEKL. The chain's CDR3 is CASSQVGKRTRGTGELFF. CDR3 sequence (DNA): TGCGCCAGCAGCCAAGTTGGAAAGCGGACTCGGGGTACCGGGGAGCTGTTTTTT.

The rearrangement links TRBV5-1 to TRBJ2-5, with TRBD2 matching 9 bases. Germline CDR1 is SGHRS and CDR2 is YFSETQ. There are 15 residues in the CDR3. With 5 bases clipped from V and 4 bases from J, the junction kept 9 bases outside the gene matches. CDR3 residues: CASRLGLAAGETQYF. As DNA, the CDR3 is TGCGCCAGCAGACTGGGACTAGCCGCCGGAGAGACCCAGTACTTC.

The V gene is TRBV5-5, the J gene TRBJ2-3, with 14 bases identical to TRBD2. V was clipped by 4 bases and J by 0 bases; unmatched bases: 4. Germline V lookup: CDR1 SGHKS, CDR2 YYEKEE (reference sequence). This CDR3 comprises 17 residues. This CDR3 is CASSRTSGGSSTDTQYF. CDR3 DNA sequence: TGTGCCAGCAGCCGGACTAGCGGGGGGAGTAGCACAGATACGCAGTATTTT.

The gene calls are TRBV11-2 and TRBJ2-3; possibly TRBD2 for D (7 bases). The germline V gene has CDR1 SGHAT and CDR2 FQNNGV. The CDR3 extends over 16 amino acids. The ends were cut back, 1 base at V and 0 bases at J, with 11 bases in the middle. CDR3 amino acids: CASSLGRGLSTDTQYF. For the CDR3, the DNA is TGTGCCAGCAGCTTAGGGCGGGGGCTTAGCACAGATACGCAGTATTTT.

V gene TRBV6-5 combines with J gene TRBJ1-2, with D possibly matching TRBD1 (6 bases). Germline-derived CDR1 and CDR2 are MNHEY and SVGAGI. V lost 7 bases and J lost 7, with 16 bases in between. The CDR3 contains 13 residues. In DNA, the CDR3 is TGTGCCAGCAATCGGGCAGGGGATCGTGGCTACACCTTC. Its protein product is CASNRAGDRGYTF.

The V gene is TRBV9, the J gene TRBJ2-7; 10 positions agree with TRBD2. The CDR3 is made up of 15 amino acids. CDR1 SGDLS and CDR2 YYNGEE come from the germline V gene. V lost 2 bases and J lost 1; bases outside the gene matches: 3. The CDR3 nucleotides are TGTGCCAGCAGCGTTTCTAGCGGGAGTTCCTACGAGCAGTACTTC. It encodes CASSVSSGSSYEQYF.

J is TRBJ2-7 and V is TRBV27, with a possible D match to TRBD2 (6 bases). Germline assignment: CDR1 MNHEY and CDR2 SMNVEV (reference sequence). With 8 bases removed from V and 4 bases from J, the gap between germline ends came to 18 bases. This CDR3 comprises 14 residues. CDR3: CASGLGGDGYEQYF. CDR3 coding DNA: TGTGCCAGCGGGCTTGGAGGGGACGGATACGAGCAGTACTTC.

The chain couples TRBV5-1 to TRBJ1-6; possible D gene TRBD1, 6 bases. V was clipped by 0 bases and J by 10 bases, with 20 bases between them. CDR1 and CDR2 (germline): SGHRS, YFSETQ. The CDR3 loop spans 17 amino acids. CDR3 sequence: CASSLVGNRARRSPLHF. The CDR3 DNA follows: TGCGCCAGCAGCTTGGTGGGCAACAGGGCCCGACGATCACCCCTCCACTTT.

The V gene is TRBV4-2, the J gene TRBJ1-5; 8 nucleotides line up with TRBD1. The CDR3 is 16 amino acids. Germline lookup yields CDR1 LGHNA and CDR2 YNFKEQ. Trimming at V came to 0 bases and at J to 4 bases, leaving 5 bases not matched to a gene. This chain's CDR3 is CASSQDATGENQPQHF. The CDR3 DNA sequence: TGTGCCAGCAGCCAAGATGCGACAGGGGAGAATCAGCCCCAGCATTTT.

The chain couples TRBV10-2 to TRBJ2-2; 13 bases line up with TRBD2. J lost 5 bases, V lost 0 bases, and 9 bases had no gene match. Germline values: CDR1 WSHSY, CDR2 SAAADI. This CDR3 is built from 19 residues. The CDR3: CASSESPRTSGRGTGELFF. CDR3 coding DNA: TGCGCCAGCAGTGAGTCACCCCGGACTAGCGGGAGAGGAACCGGGGAGCTGTTTTTT.

A remark on this clone: The same CDR3 can be traced to other DNA sequences in this sample. This chain connects TRBV7-9 to TRBJ2-7, with a tentative D call TRBD1 (6 bases). The CDR3 runs 15 residues. Germline assignment: CDR1 SEHNR and CDR2 FQNEAQ (reference sequence). V lost 0 bases, J lost 6 bases, and 15 bases lay in between. DNA of the CDR3: TGTGCCAGCAGCTTAGCGCTAAAGGTAGGGGGCGAGCAGTACTTC. Residues: CASSLALKVGGEQYF.

The gene calls are TRBV18 and TRBJ1-5; 8 bases align to TRBD1. This CDR3 region has 14 residues. Germline CDR1 and CDR2: KGHSH and LQKENI. V lost 5 bases and J lost 2; bases outside the gene matches: 2. The CDR3 loop is CASSKDRGNQPQHF. CDR3 sequence (DNA): TGTGCCAGCTCAAAGGACAGGGGCAATCAGCCCCAGCATTTT.

Remarks on this clone: One end of the junction does not line up with germline, which may come from a read error. Other DNA variants within this sample encode the same CDR3. CDR3 bases: TGCAGCGCTAAATCAGGGCACGAGCAGTACTTC. As protein: CSAKSGHEQYF. This chain joins TRBV20-1 and TRBJ2-7; weak D call: TRBD1 (5 bases). The CDR3 totals 11 residues. In germline, CDR1 is DFQATT, CDR2 SNEGSKA (reference sequence).

The chain combines TRBV5-8 with TRBJ2-5; the D gene is possibly TRBD2 (6 bases). CDR1 is SGHTS and CDR2 is YDEGEE in the germline V gene. There are 15 residues in the CDR3. V was shortened by 0 bases and J by 8 bases, with 17 bases between the two germline ends. The CDR3 region is CASSLESLTGTTQYF. DNA of the CDR3: TGTGCCAGCAGCTTGGAGAGCTTAACCGGGACTACCCAGTACTTC. Full variable domain (remainder filled in from reference TRBV5-8 and TRBJ2-5): EAGVTQSPTHLIKTRGQQATLRCSPISGHTSVYWYQQALGLGLQFLLWYDEGEERNRGNFPPRFSGRQFPNYSSELNVNALELEDSALYLCASSLESLTGTTQYFGPGTRLLVL.

This clone came up once. The same CDR3 is also encoded by other DNA sequences in this sample. This chain links TRBV28 with TRBJ2-2; 9 bases agree with TRBD1. This CDR3 is 15 amino acids long. V dropped 5 bases and J dropped 4; count of bases not matched to a gene: 5. Germline V lookup: CDR1 MDHEN, CDR2 SYDVKM. This chain's CDR3 is CASSLNRGRTGELFF. DNA of the CDR3: TGTGCCAGCAGTCTGAACAGGGGGCGCACCGGGGAGCTGTTTTTT.

The rearrangement uses TRBV7-8 and TRBJ1-2; weak D call: TRBD1 (5 bases). V lost 5 bases to trimming and J lost 1 base, with 17 bases between them. Germline V gives CDR1 SGHVS, CDR2 FQNEAQ. The CDR3 loop spans 16 amino acids. CDR3 DNA: TGTGCCAGCAGCCTCACTGGGGGACTCCTTAACTATGGCTACACCTTC. It codes for CASSLTGGLLNYGYTF.

In the case of this clone: A read error is possible here, since a much larger clone lies one base away. Other DNA sequences within the sample encode an identical CDR3. CDR3 protein: CASSPGQPQETQYF. The CDR3, as DNA: TGCGCCAGCAGCCCGGGACAGCCGCAAGAGACCCAGTACTTC. The V call is TRBV5-1, the J call TRBJ2-5, with 7 positions matching TRBD1. V dropped 4 bases and J dropped 2; count of bases not matched to a gene: 5. Germline CDR1 and CDR2: SGHRS and YFSETQ. This CDR3 has 14 amino acids.

Note on this clone: Other DNA sequences within the sample encode an identical CDR3. This rearrangement joins TRBV5-6 to TRBJ1-6; D uncertain. V was trimmed by 1 base and J by 0 bases, leaving 8 bases between them. The CDR3 contains 16 residues. CDR1 is SGHDT, CDR2 YYEEEE, per germline. The CDR3 DNA is TGTGCCAGCAGCTTGTTCCTGAGCTCCTATAATTCACCCCTCCACTTT. Its translation is CASSLFLSSYNSPLHF.

The chain employs TRBV11-3 and TRBJ2-7, with 8 bases matching TRBD1. The V gene's germline CDR1 is SGHNT and CDR2 YENEEA. The V gene end was trimmed by 5 bases and the J gene end by 6 bases; junction bases not matched to a gene: 6. The CDR3 covers 13 residues. For the CDR3, the DNA is TGTGCCAGCAGCCTCAGGACAGGGAGCGAGCAGTACTTC. It encodes CASSLRTGSEQYF.

This clone was observed a handful of times. V and J are TRBV27 and TRBJ2-7, with 9 bases identical to TRBD1. Unmatched junction bases numbered 6, after V lost 3 bases and J lost 3 bases. The length of the CDR3 is 15 residues. The germline CDR1 and CDR2 sequences are MNHEY and SMNVEV (reference sequence). CDR3 amino acids: CASSFPGTGIYEQYF. CDR3 DNA: TGTGCCAGCAGTTTCCCCGGGACAGGGATCTACGAGCAGTACTTC.

This chain joins TRBV6-5 and TRBJ2-1; D might be TRBD1 (8 bases). CDR3 size: 13 residues. Germline V lookup: CDR1 MNHEY, CDR2 SVGAGI. V was pared by 4 bases and J by 14 bases, with 18 bases between. In DNA, the CDR3 is TGTGCCAGCAGTTCATCAAACAGGGGGAGGGAGTTCTTC. The encoded protein is CASSSSNRGREFF.

The chain recombines TRBV27 with TRBJ2-1, with 10 nucleotides matching TRBD2. The V gene's germline CDR1 is MNHEY and CDR2 SMNVEV (reference sequence). V dropped 5 bases and J dropped 4; count of bases not matched to a gene: 8. The length of the CDR3 is 16 residues. For the CDR3, the DNA is TGTGCCAGCAGTCGCCTCTCTAGCGGGGGTTACAATGAGCAGTTCTTC. Translating gives CASSRLSSGGYNEQFF.

The chain's CDR3 is CASSMVRDRGDQPQHF. CDR3 DNA sequence: TGTGCCAGTAGTATGGTAAGGGACAGGGGCGATCAGCCCCAGCATTTT. This rearrangement joins TRBV19 to TRBJ1-5; 10 positions match TRBD1. CDR3 length: 16 amino acids. V lost 3 bases, J lost 5 bases, and 7 bases stayed unmatched. Germline-derived CDR1 and CDR2 are LNHDA and SQIVND (reference sequence).

The chain couples TRBV5-1 to TRBJ2-5, with TRBD1 matching over 7 bases. From germline, CDR1 is SGHRS and CDR2 YFSETQ. This CDR3 has 14 residues. V gave up 0 bases and J gave up 5 bases; unmatched junction bases: 4. The CDR3 DNA reads TGCGCCAGCAGCTTGGGACAGGGCTGGGAGACCCAGTACTTC. It specifies CASSLGQGWETQYF.

V is TRBV9 and J is TRBJ1-5; no definite D call. Germline V CDR1 and CDR2: SGDLS, YYNGEE. This CDR3 has 15 residues. The V end was cut by 2 bases, the J end by 3 bases, with 12 bases between. The CDR3 here is CASSVNGDHNQPQHF. The CDR3, as DNA: TGTGCCAGCAGCGTTAACGGGGATCACAATCAGCCCCAGCATTTT. The full variable domain, in which reference TRBV9 and TRBJ1-5 provide the parts outside the CDR3, is DSGVTQTPKHLITATGQRVTLRCSPRSGDLSVYWYQQSLDQGLQFLIQYYNGEERAKGNILERFSAQQFPDLHSELNLSSLELGDSALYFCASSVNGDHNQPQHFGDGTRLSIL.